This entry describes one T cell receptor beta chain. Which antigen it targets is not known. No base-level quality is on record; no much larger clone is a single base apart. This sample was taken from a study of somatic mutations in cytotoxic T cells in rheumatoid arthritis (dated by TCRdb to 2017 to 2019). Background on the whole study: Some T-cell populations stained with V beta antibodies were sorted by flow on a FACSAria II or Sony SH800 to nearly 100% purity, with sorted V beta1+ cells additionally subjected to TCRB sequencing. Whether expanded CD8+ T-cell clones in untreated, newly diagnosed rheumatoid arthritis carry somatic mutations was the study question, and clonality was characterized with TCRB deep sequencing. TCRB deep sequencing was performed for under 75 rheumatoid arthritis patients and about 20 healthy controls. Patient and control groups had essentially identical median ages. Paper-wide results and their limitations: The expanded CD8+ clones had unknown antigen targets, and not appearing in virus-specific databases did not rule out that they were virus-specific. In patients, CD8+ clonality rose with age (Spearman r of about 0.51), which was not the case in healthy controls. In about an eighth of the 65 patients, more than 20% of CD8+ cells belonged to the largest CD8+ clone, while several identical CD8+ TCRB sequences were shared between blood and synovial fluid. CD8+ T-cell clonality in rheumatoid arthritis patients was not significantly different from that in age-matched healthy controls. The slight TRBV07 underrepresentation in patients was not adjusted for multiple comparisons.

Genomic DNA underwent TCRB CDR3 sequencing using the immunoSEQ assay. As for the original processing: Analyses were restricted to productive TCRB rearrangements. A clone was defined by a unique TCRB CDR3 sequence, and clonality was computed as a productive clonality index based on Shannon entropy. The template counts of each clone relative to the total templates per sample were used to calculate repertoire overlap between two samples. V-gene usage from TCRB sequencing and V-gene usage measured by flow cytometry were correlated (Spearman r of 0.61). As stored in TCRdb, this immuneACCESS dataset retains in-frame rearrangements with V and J assigned. A fraction of the clones does not appear; measured against another copy, unresolved V genes explain less than half of the discrepancy, and the remainder lacks a known reason. V, J and clone size derive from that table, while D and trimming were established from the DNA sequence. The sample records some 20,000 clones, around 67% of which are singletons. Clones ranked in the top ten supply around a fifth of the sample.

With a median age of approximately 55 years (range about 21-75) and approximately 50% female, the healthy controls consisted of about 20 blood donors whose buffy coats were used. On an AutoMACS, CD4+ and CD8+ cells were isolated via positive magnetic bead selection, and their purity was verified by flow cytometry. Ficoll-Paque PLUS density gradient separation was used to isolate peripheral blood mononuclear cells. Using Nucleospin Tissue or Tissue XS kits, DNA was extracted from CD4-enriched, CD8-enriched or PBMC samples, with quantification by a Qubit 2.0 fluorometer. The germline V and J ends show losses of 2 bases and 0 bases respectively, and no gene match explains 5 bases of the junction. There are 17 amino acids in the CDR3, from cysteine to phenylalanine inclusive. Only the CDR3 part of the read is kept: 51 bases, read in frame from the first base. The germline V gene encodes CDR1 SGHTS and CDR2 YDEGEE.

The chain joins TRBV5-8 to TRBJ1-1; 12 bases in the junction line up with TRBD1. Sequenced sample: CD8+ T cells sorted from blood. This TCR was recovered from a woman aged 60-70 years in good health. In nucleotide form, the sequence is TGTGCCAGCAGCTTTGGGACAGGGGGCTCTATGAACACTGAAGCTTTCTTT. Translated, this gives CASSFGTGGSMNTEAFF.